A selection of T cell receptor beta chains follows, all from one sample in a study of T cell changes during pregnancy in multiple sclerosis. Data came from immunoSEQ multiplex PCR; TCRdb stores just in-frame clones and leaves some out. Among under 25,000 clones listed, 85% were seen once. The specimen was CD8+ T cells from peripheral blood mononuclear cells, collected in the first trimester of pregnancy. The receptors originated from a female donor in good health, enrolled as a control in a pregnancy study. Each CDR3 is given without its conserved first and last residue. D genes are given only for firm matches.

TRBV11-3	NA	TRBJ2-5	ASSLGGLQETQY
TRBV10-3	TRBD1	TRBJ1-1	AISEPRDRGLNTEAF
TRBV10-3	TRBD1	TRBJ1-2	AISGTAYGYT
TRBV15	TRBD1	TRBJ2-3	ATSTPGQGWSTDTQY
TRBV6-4	TRBD1	TRBJ1-2	ATFNGTGTGGYT
TRBV28	TRBD1	TRBJ1-1	ASSRWDRWGRTEAF
TRBV28	NA	TRBJ1-6	ASSQGTSPLH
TRBV7-2	NA	TRBJ2-3	ASSLQTVLSTDTQY
TRBV7-8	TRBD1	TRBJ2-4	ASSLAGQQKNIQY
TRBV27	NA	TRBJ1-1	ASSSTNPGTEAF
TRBV15	TRBD2	TRBJ2-5	ATWGWGLAGGPETQY
TRBV27	TRBD1	TRBJ1-1	ASTAMRGRSEAF
TRBV7-7	NA	TRBJ2-1	ASSLAGAGYNEQF
TRBV18	NA	TRBJ1-6	ASSPLPWTADNSPLH
TRBV21-1	NA	TRBJ2-5	ASSKDKREVQETQY
TRBV4-1	NA	TRBJ2-1	ASSLLGGDEQF
TRBV27	TRBD1	TRBJ1-5	ASSYRGPDQPQH
TRBV6-4	NA	TRBJ2-3	ASSDSRVGSTDTQY
TRBV6-6	NA	TRBJ2-1	ASSYYRDYLRREQF
TRBV5-4	NA	TRBJ2-5	ASSLEGVQY
TRBV4-2	TRBD2	TRBJ2-3	ASSQDLAGGTDTQY
TRBV19	TRBD2	TRBJ2-6	ASTMGGGSGANVLT
TRBV4-3	NA	TRBJ2-2	ASSSHHGGELF
TRBV28	TRBD1	TRBJ1-2	ASSLAGDRTYPWYGYT
TRBV11-3	NA	TRBJ2-7	ASSLGRQADEQY
TRBV9	TRBD1	TRBJ1-1	ASSVADRGNTEAF
TRBV11-2	TRBD2	TRBJ2-1	ASSPGTSGYNEQF
TRBV4-3	TRBD1	TRBJ1-3	ASSQRQGEGNTIY
TRBV6-4	TRBD1	TRBJ2-3	ASSAESGQGPDTQY
TRBV2	TRBD1	TRBJ2-1	ASSETGGDNEQF
TRBV2	TRBD1	TRBJ1-2	ASSDLAAVDRVGYT
TRBV6-4	NA	TRBJ2-1	ASSRGTANEQF
TRBV27	NA	TRBJ2-3	ASSYGTDTQY
TRBV6-5	NA	TRBJ2-3	ASSSWTDPDTQY
TRBV7-9	NA	TRBJ1-6	ASSPPDRANSPLH
TRBV4-2	NA	TRBJ1-5	ASSQDEGVGNQPQH
TRBV6-5	NA	TRBJ2-7	ASSATPSSSYEQY
TRBV6-4	NA	TRBJ2-3	ASSDSQGPTDTQY
TRBV30	NA	TRBJ1-5	AWSTGEGNQPQH
TRBV19	NA	TRBJ1-2	ASSISQGGPYGYT
TRBV27	TRBD1	TRBJ2-5	ASTGTAQETQY
TRBV21-1	NA	TRBJ1-2	ASSKRGSGYT
TRBV7-8	TRBD2	TRBJ2-1	ASSLTSGYNEQF
TRBV4-3	NA	TRBJ2-7	ASSQAEQGKYYEQY
TRBV4-1	TRBD1	TRBJ1-5	ASSHDRVSEGDQPQH
TRBV6-4	TRBD2	TRBJ2-1	ASSDSTSGGSWGEQF
TRBV6-4	TRBD2	TRBJ2-1	ASSGGESYNEQF
TRBV30	NA	TRBJ1-1	AWKTGRNTEAF
TRBV7-9	TRBD2	TRBJ2-2	ASSSGRWNTGELF
TRBV10-1	NA	TRBJ1-5	ASSEFTGRGQPQH
TRBV27	TRBD2	TRBJ2-3	ASSTEREINTDTQY
TRBV4-1	NA	TRBJ2-3	ASSDKGFTDTQY
TRBV19	TRBD2	TRBJ2-3	ASSIAGGTDTQY
TRBV7-3	TRBD1	TRBJ1-2	ASSSSPTGVDGYT
TRBV9	TRBD2	TRBJ2-1	ASSVNLAGGSYNEQF